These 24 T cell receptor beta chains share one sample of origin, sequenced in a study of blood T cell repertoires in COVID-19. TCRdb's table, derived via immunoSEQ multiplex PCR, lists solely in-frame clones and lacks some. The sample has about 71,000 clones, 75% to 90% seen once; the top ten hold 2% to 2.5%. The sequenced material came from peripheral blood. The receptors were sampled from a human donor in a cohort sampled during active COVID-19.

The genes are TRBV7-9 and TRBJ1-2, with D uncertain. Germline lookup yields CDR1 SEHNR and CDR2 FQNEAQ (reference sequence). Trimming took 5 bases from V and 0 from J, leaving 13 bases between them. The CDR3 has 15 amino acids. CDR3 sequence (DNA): TGTGCCAGCAGCCCGCTGGATCTAGCTAACTATGGCTACACCTTC. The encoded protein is CASSPLDLANYGYTF.

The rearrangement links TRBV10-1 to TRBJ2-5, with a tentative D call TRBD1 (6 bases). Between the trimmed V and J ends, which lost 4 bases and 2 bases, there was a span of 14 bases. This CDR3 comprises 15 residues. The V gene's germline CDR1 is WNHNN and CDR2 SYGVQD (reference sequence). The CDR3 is CASSALLGGQETQYF. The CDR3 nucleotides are TGCGCCAGCAGTGCCCTTTTAGGGGGTCAAGAGACCCAGTACTTC.

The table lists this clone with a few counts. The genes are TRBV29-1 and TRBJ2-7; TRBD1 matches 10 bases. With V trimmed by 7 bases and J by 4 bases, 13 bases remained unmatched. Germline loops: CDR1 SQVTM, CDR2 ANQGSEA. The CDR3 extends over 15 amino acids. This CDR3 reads CSAGRGQGVRYEQYF. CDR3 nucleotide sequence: TGCAGCGCCGGACGTGGACAGGGGGTTAGGTACGAGCAGTACTTC.

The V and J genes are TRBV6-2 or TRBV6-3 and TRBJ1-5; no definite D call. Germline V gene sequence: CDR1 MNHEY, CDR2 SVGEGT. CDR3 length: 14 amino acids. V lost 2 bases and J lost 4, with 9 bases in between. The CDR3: CASSYNGENQPQHF. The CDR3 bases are TGTGCCAGCAGTTACAACGGAGAAAATCAGCCCCAGCATTTT.

The CDR3, as DNA: TGTGCCAGTAGCGGGACAGGGGGAGAAGAACAGTACTTC. The encoded protein is CASSGTGGEEQYF. The chain joins TRBV19 to TRBJ2-7; 11 positions match TRBD1. V shed 6 bases, J shed 10 bases, and the junction held 8 bases outside the gene matches. The CDR3 is made up of 13 amino acids. The germline V gene encodes CDR1 LNHDA and CDR2 SQIVND (reference sequence).

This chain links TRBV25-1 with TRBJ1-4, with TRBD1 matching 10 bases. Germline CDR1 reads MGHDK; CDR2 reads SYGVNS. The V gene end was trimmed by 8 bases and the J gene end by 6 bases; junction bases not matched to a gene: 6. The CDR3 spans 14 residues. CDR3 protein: CASAGTGVHEKLFF. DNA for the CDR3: TGTGCCAGCGCAGGGACAGGGGTTCATGAAAAACTGTTTTTT.

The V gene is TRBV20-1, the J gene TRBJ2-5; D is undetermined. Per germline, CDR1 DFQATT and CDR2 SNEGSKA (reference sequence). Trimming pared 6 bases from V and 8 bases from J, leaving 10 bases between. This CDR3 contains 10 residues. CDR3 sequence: CSASEDTQYF. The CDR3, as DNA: TGCAGTGCCTCTGAGGATACCCAGTACTTC.

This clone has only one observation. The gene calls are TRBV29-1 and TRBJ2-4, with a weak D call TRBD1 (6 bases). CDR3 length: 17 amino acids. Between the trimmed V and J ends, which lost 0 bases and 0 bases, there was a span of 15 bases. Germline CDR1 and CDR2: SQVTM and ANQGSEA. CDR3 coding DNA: TGCAGCGTTGAAGATGTAAGGACAGCTCTAGCCAAAAACATTCAGTACTTC. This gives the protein CSVEDVRTALAKNIQYF.

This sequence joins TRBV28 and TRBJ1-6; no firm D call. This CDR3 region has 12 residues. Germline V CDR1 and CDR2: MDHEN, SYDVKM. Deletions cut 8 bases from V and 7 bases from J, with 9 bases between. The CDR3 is CASLSLNSPLHF. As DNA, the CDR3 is TGTGCCAGCCTATCCCTCAATTCACCCCTCCACTTT.

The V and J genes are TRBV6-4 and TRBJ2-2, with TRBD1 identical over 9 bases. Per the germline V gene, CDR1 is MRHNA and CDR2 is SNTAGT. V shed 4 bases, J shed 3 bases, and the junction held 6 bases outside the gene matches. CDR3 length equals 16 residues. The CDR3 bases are TGTGCCAGCAGTGTAAACAGGGGGCACGACACCGGGGAGCTGTTTTTT. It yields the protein CASSVNRGHDTGELFF.

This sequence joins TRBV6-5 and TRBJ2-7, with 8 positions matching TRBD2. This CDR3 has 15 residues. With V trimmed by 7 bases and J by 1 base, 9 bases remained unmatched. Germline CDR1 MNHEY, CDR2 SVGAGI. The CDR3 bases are TGTGCCAGCACCCCCAGCGGGAGCCGATCCTACGAGCAGTACTTC. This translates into CASTPSGSRSYEQYF.

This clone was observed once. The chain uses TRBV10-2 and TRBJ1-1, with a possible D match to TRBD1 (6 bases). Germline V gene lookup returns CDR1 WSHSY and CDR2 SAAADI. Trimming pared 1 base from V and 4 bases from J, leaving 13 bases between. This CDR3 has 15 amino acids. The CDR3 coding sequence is TGCGCCAGCAGTGAGTTACAGGGAAGGGGCACTGAAGCTTTCTTT. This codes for CASSELQGRGTEAFF.

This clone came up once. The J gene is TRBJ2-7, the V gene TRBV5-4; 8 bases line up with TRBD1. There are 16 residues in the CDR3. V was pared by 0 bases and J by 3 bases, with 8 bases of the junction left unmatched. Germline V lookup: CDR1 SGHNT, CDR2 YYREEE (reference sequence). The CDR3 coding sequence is TGTGCCAGCAGCTTGGGGGGGGCAGGGGGCATCTACGAGCAGTACTTC. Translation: CASSLGGAGGIYEQYF.

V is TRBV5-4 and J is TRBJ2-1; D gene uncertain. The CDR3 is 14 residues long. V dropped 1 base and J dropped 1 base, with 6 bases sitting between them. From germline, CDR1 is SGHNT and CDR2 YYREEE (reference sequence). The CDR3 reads CASSLLRSYNEQFF. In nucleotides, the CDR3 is TGTGCCAGCAGCTTGCTAAGATCCTACAATGAGCAGTTCTTC. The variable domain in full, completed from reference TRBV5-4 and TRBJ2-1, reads ETGVTQSPTHLIKTRGQQVTLRCSSQSGHNTVSWYQQALGQGPQFIFQYYREEENGRGNFPPRFSGLQFPNYSSELNVNALELDDSALYLCASSLLRSYNEQFFGPGTRLTVL.

CDR3 sequence (DNA): TGTGCCAGCAGTTCCGATGGACTCAGGACAGAGACCCAGTACTTC. Protein product: CASSSDGLRTETQYF. The genes are TRBV28 and TRBJ2-5; tentatively, D is TRBD2 (5 bases). The CDR3 consists of 15 residues. In germline, CDR1 is MDHEN, CDR2 SYDVKM. Trimming removed 4 bases at V and 4 bases at J, with 16 bases between.

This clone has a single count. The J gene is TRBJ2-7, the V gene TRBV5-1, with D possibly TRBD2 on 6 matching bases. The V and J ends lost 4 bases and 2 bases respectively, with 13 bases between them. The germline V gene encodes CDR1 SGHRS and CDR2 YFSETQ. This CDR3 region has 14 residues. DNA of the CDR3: TGCGCCAGCAGCGAAGGTAGCGGTACCTACGAGCAGTACTTC. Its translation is CASSEGSGTYEQYF.

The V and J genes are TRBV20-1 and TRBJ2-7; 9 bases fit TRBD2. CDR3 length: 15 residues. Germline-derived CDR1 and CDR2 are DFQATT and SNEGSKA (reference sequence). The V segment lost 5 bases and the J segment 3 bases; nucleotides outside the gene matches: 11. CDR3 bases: TGCAGTGCTCGTGCTACCGGGACTAGCTTCTACGAGCAGTACTTC. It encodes CSARATGTSFYEQYF.

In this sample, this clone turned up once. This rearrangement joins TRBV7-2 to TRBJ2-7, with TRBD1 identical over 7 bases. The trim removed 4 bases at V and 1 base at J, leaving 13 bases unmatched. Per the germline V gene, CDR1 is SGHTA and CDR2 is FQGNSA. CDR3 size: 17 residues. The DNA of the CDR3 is TGTGCCAGCAGCTCACGACCCGGACAGGTCTCATCCTACGAGCAGTACTTC. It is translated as CASSSRPGQVSSYEQYF.

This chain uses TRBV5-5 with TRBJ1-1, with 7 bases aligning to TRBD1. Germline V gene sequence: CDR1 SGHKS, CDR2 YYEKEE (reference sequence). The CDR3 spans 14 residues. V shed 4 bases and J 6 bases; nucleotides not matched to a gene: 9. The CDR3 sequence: CASSRQGGDAEAFF. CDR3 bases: TGTGCCAGCAGCCGACAGGGTGGGGACGCTGAAGCTTTCTTT.

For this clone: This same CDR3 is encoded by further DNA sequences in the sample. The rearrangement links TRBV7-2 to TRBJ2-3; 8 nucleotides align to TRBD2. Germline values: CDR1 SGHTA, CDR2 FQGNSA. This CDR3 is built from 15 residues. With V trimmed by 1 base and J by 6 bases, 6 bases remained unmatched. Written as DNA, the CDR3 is TGTGCCAGCAGCTTAGGTCGGGGGGGCGGGGATACGCAGTATTTT. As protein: CASSLGRGGGDTQYF.

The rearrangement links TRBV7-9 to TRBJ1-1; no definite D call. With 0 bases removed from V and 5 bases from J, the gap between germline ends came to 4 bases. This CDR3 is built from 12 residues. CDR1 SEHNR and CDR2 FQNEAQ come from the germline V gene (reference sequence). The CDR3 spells CASSLALTEAFF. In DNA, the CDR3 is TGTGCCAGCAGCTTAGCCCTGACTGAAGCTTTCTTT.

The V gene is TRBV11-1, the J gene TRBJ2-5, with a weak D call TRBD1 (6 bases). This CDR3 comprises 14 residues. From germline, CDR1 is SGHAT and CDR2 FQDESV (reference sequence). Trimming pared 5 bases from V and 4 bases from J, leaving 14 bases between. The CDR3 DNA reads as TGTGCCAGCAGCGCTGACAGGAATGGAGAGACCCAGTACTTC. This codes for CASSADRNGETQYF. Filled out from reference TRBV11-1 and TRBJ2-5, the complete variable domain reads EAEVAQSPRYKITEKSQAVAFWCDPISGHATLYWYRQILGQGPELLVQFQDESVVDDSQLPKDRFSAERLKGVDSTLKIQPAELGDSAMYLCASSADRNGETQYFGPGTRLLVL.

CDR3 residues: CASSAGLGDGEKLFF. The CDR3 DNA is TGTGCCAGCAGCGCTGGACTAGGGGATGGTGAAAAACTGTTTTTT. The J gene is TRBJ1-4, the V gene TRBV9; tentative D call: TRBD1 (5 bases). This CDR3 has 15 residues. Deletions cut 3 bases from V and 7 bases from J, with 16 bases between. Germline CDR1 is SGDLS and CDR2 is YYNGEE.

The CDR3 region has the DNA TGTGCCAGCAGTCCCCCGGTCGCGGATGAGCAGTTCTTC. Amino acid sequence: CASSPPVADEQFF. V gene TRBV25-1 combines with J gene TRBJ2-1; no firm D call. The CDR3 consists of 13 residues. Trimming left V 5 bases short and J 8 bases short, with 13 bases between. CDR1 and CDR2 (germline): MGHDK, SYGVNS.